This TCR beta chain was recovered during a study of CD8+CD57+ T cells in acquired aplastic anemia. In the study overall: Sorted CD4+ and CD8+ cells yielded around 3 ug of DNA on average.

The V gene's germline CDR1 is WSHSY and CDR2 SAAADI. Trimming at V came to 2 bases and at J to 5 bases, leaving 3 bases not matched to a gene. The CDR3 has 15 residues. It was patients with CD8+CD57+ cell expansion by flow cytometry who were chosen for sequencing. The template for TCR beta VDJ and CDR3 sequence profiling was genomic DNA. TCRdb independently ran MiXCR on the reads; one entry per CDR3 protein. This sample has over 150,000 distinct CDR3 sequences, with more than 60% found just once. The sequenced material came from sorted CD4+, CD8+, or CD8+CD57+ T cells (not recorded which) from PBMCs. This chain connects TRBV10-2 to TRBJ2-5, with TRBD2 matching over 12 bases. The source is a human donor with aplastic anemia. This CDR3 reads CASSELAGGRETQYF. CDR3 DNA sequence: TGCGCCAGCAGTGAGCTAGCGGGGGGGCGGGAGACCCAGTACTTC.